The 9 T cell receptor beta chains listed next were all sequenced from one sample in a study of T cell responses to AZD1222 COVID-19 vaccine. Data came from immunoSEQ multiplex PCR; TCRdb stores just in-frame clones and leaves some out. Among over 150,000 clones, 90% to 95% were seen once, and the ten largest hold about 1%. The input for sequencing was peripheral blood, taken 28 days after the second AZD1222 dose. Receptors originate from an adult who received the AZD1222 COVID-19 vaccine.

The chain combines TRBV5-1 with TRBJ1-2, with 7 bases that match TRBD1. V was clipped by 4 bases and J by 5 bases; unmatched bases: 8. The germline CDR1 and CDR2 sequences are SGHRS and YFSETQ. CDR3 length: 14 residues. The CDR3 here is CASSRTGTDYGYTF. Here the CDR3 DNA reads TGCGCCAGCAGCCGAACCGGGACAGATTATGGCTACACCTTC.

The V call is TRBV5-1, the J call TRBJ1-4; possible D gene TRBD1, 5 bases. V was cut by 4 bases and J by 7 bases, with 14 bases left in between. This CDR3 has 14 residues. Germline CDR1 SGHRS, CDR2 YFSETQ. CDR3 sequence reads: CASSPPGVGEKLFF. The CDR3, as DNA: TGCGCCAGCAGCCCACCGGGGGTGGGTGAAAAACTGTTTTTT.

This clone was recorded once. The chain carries TRBV6-5 and TRBJ1-4; the D is unclear. The germline V gene has CDR1 MNHEY and CDR2 SVGAGI. The CDR3 has 12 amino acids. V was trimmed by 6 bases and J by 4 bases, leaving 6 bases between them. The CDR3, as DNA: TGTGCCAGCAGCTTTTATAATGAAAAACTGTTTTTT. It specifies CASSFYNEKLFF.

The chain carries TRBV28 and TRBJ1-2; D perhaps matches TRBD1 (5 bases). The CDR3 totals 13 residues. The germline V gene encodes CDR1 MDHEN and CDR2 SYDVKM. V dropped 9 bases and J dropped 0 bases, with 11 bases sitting between them. CDR3 in amino acids: CASDRGTNYGYTF. The CDR3 DNA reads as TGTGCCAGTGACCGGGGCACTAACTATGGCTACACCTTC.

The chain links TRBV5-4 to TRBJ2-3; D ambiguous. This CDR3 spans 12 amino acids. V was clipped by 4 bases and J by 1 base, with 4 bases between them. Germline V gene sequence: CDR1 SGHNT, CDR2 YYREEE (reference sequence). CDR3 residues: CASSVGTDTQYF. In DNA, the CDR3 is TGTGCCAGCAGCGTCGGCACAGATACGCAGTATTTT.

Regarding this clone: The sample contains more than one DNA sequence encoding this CDR3. The chain has TRBV12-3 or TRBV12-4 and TRBJ1-3; no firm D call. The V gene lost 6 bases and the J gene lost 4 bases, with 7 bases spanning the gap. The CDR3 loop spans 12 amino acids. CDR3 residues: CASSPSGNTIYF. Written as DNA, the CDR3 is TGTGCCAGCAGCCCGAGCGGAAACACCATATATTTT.

The J gene is TRBJ1-5, the V gene TRBV30; D may be TRBD1 (6 bases). Germline V CDR1 and CDR2: GTSNPN, SVGIG (reference sequence). The V end lost 2 bases, the J end lost 0 bases, and 11 bases lay between the germline ends. The CDR3 spans 15 residues. In nucleotides, the CDR3 is TGTGCCTGGAGTTTAGGGACATCTAGCAATCAGCCCCAGCATTTT. It codes for CAWSLGTSSNQPQHF.

This rearrangement joins TRBV6-5 to TRBJ2-7; 8 nucleotides agree with TRBD1. This CDR3 is built from 15 residues. Germline V gives CDR1 MNHEY, CDR2 SVGAGI. V dropped 0 bases and J dropped 2; count of bases not matched to a gene: 3. The CDR3 reads CASSYSGTGPYEQYF. CDR3 DNA sequence: TGTGCCAGCAGTTACTCCGGGACAGGCCCCTACGAGCAGTACTTC.

V and J are TRBV7-3 and TRBJ2-3; the D gene is possibly TRBD2 (6 bases). CDR1 and CDR2 (germline): SGHTA, FQGTGA. With 7 bases removed from V and 0 bases from J, the gap between germline ends came to 11 bases. This CDR3 has 14 residues. CDR3 loop: CASTGGSSTDTQYF. CDR3 in DNA: TGTGCCAGCACCGGGGGTTCGAGCACAGATACGCAGTATTTT.